Following are 22 T cell receptor beta chains from one sample sequenced in a study of cytomegalovirus exposure and HLA in healthy donors. This PCR relied on a set of 60 Vbeta primers and 13 Jbeta primers. Only in-frame clones appear in the TCRdb table, and some are missing; sequencing was by immunoSEQ multiplex PCR. The sample lists over 150,000 clones; roughly 77% were seen once. Sequences were obtained from PBMCs. These receptors were taken from a man under 40 in good health and CMV-seropositive.

This rearrangement joins TRBV6-5 to TRBJ2-3; TRBD2 aligns across 10 bases. The germline V gene has CDR1 MNHEY and CDR2 SVGAGI. J gave up 6 bases and V 2 bases, and 8 bases lay outside the gene matches. The CDR3 runs to 16 residues. The CDR3 loop reads CASSYLAGALSDTQYF. The CDR3 coding sequence is TGTGCCAGCAGTTACCTAGCGGGGGCCCTGAGTGATACGCAGTATTTT.

This sequence joins TRBV9 and TRBJ2-3; TRBD2 matches at 7 bases. The CDR3 runs to 17 residues. The V and J ends lost 3 bases and 5 bases, in that order; junction bases with no gene match: 15. Germline CDR1 reads SGDLS; CDR2 reads YYNGEE. CDR3 sequence reads: CASSAPEDSGFEDTQYF. CDR3 nucleotide sequence: TGTGCCAGCAGCGCCCCCGAGGATAGCGGGTTTGAAGATACGCAGTATTTT.

The table lists this clone with a few counts. The chain is built from TRBV28 and TRBJ1-2; 7 positions agree with TRBD1. J gave up 4 bases and V 7 bases, and 27 bases lay outside the gene matches. This CDR3 is built from 20 residues. CDR1 is MDHEN, CDR2 SYDVKM, per germline. CDR3 nucleotide sequence: TGTGCCAGCACCAGTTTGGGGGGTGGACAGGAGACGATAGGTGGCTATGGCTACACCTTC. Translated: CASTSLGGGQETIGGYGYTF.

This chain joins TRBV6-5 and TRBJ1-3; D is unclear. The CDR3 contains 15 residues. The V and J ends lost 10 bases and 0 bases respectively, with 16 bases between them. In germline, CDR1 is MNHEY, CDR2 SVGAGI. The CDR3 protein is CATWRHSSSGNTIYF. The CDR3 DNA is TGTGCCACCTGGCGGCATTCGAGCTCTGGAAACACCATATATTTT.

CDR3 nucleotide sequence: TGTGCCAGCAGTTCACTTGAAGCTGAGCAGTTCTTC. This codes for CASSSLEAEQFF. The chain is built from TRBV27 and TRBJ2-1; D uncertain. CDR1 MNHEY and CDR2 SMNVEV come from the germline V gene (reference sequence). The CDR3 has 12 amino acids. Trimming removed 4 bases at V and 9 bases at J, with 10 bases between.

The rearrangement uses TRBV7-2 and TRBJ1-1, with D possibly TRBD1 on 5 matching bases. This CDR3 has 13 amino acids. The germline CDR1 and CDR2 sequences are SGHTA and FQGNSA. Trimming took off 5 bases at V and 1 base at J, with 8 bases between the two ends. Here the CDR3 reads CASSRQKNTEAFF. In DNA form, the CDR3 reads TGTGCCAGCAGCAGACAGAAGAACACTGAAGCTTTCTTT. Together with reference TRBV7-2 and TRBJ1-1, the CDR3 gives the full variable domain: GAGVSQSPSNKVTEKGKDVELRCDPISGHTALYWYRQSLGQGLEFLIYFQGNSAPDKSGLPSDRFSAERTGGSVSTLTIQRTQQEDSAVYLCASSRQKNTEAFFGQGTRLTVV.

This clone has just a few counts. The chain couples TRBV5-1 to TRBJ2-7, with D maybe TRBD2 (5 bases). V was trimmed by 4 bases and J by 1 base, leaving 9 bases between them. This CDR3 spans 13 amino acids. Germline CDR1 SGHRS, CDR2 YFSETQ. In DNA form, the CDR3 reads TGCGCCAGCAGCATCACTAGTTCCTACGAGCAGTACTTC. Protein: CASSITSSYEQYF.

The rearrangement links TRBV6-1 to TRBJ1-1, with 7 bases that match TRBD1. CDR1 is MNHNS, CDR2 SASEGT, per germline. The CDR3 covers 15 residues. The V gene end was trimmed by 2 bases and the J gene end by 5 bases; junction bases not matched to a gene: 8. The CDR3 protein is CASSETWGTDTEAFF. DNA for the CDR3: TGTGCCAGCAGTGAAACTTGGGGGACAGATACTGAAGCTTTCTTT.

V is TRBV6-6 and J is TRBJ2-7; 15 nucleotides match TRBD2. The CDR3 has 14 residues. Germline assignment: CDR1 MNHNY and CDR2 SVGAGI (reference sequence). With 9 bases clipped from V and 3 bases from J, the junction kept 3 bases outside the gene matches. CDR3 protein: CASSGLAGGYEQYF. The CDR3, as DNA: TGTGCCAGTTCGGGACTAGCGGGGGGCTACGAGCAGTACTTC.

The rearrangement joins TRBV19 to TRBJ2-2; 10 bases line up with TRBD2. The V gene's germline CDR1 is LNHDA and CDR2 SQIVND (reference sequence). Trimming removed 2 bases from V and 0 bases from J; junction bases left unmatched: 3. The CDR3 length is 17 residues. The CDR3 DNA reads TGTGCCAGTAGTATACTAGCGGGGGCAACGAACACCGGGGAGCTGTTTTTT. It is translated as CASSILAGATNTGELFF.

J is TRBJ1-2 and V is TRBV9; TRBD1 aligns across 7 bases. V shed 3 bases, J shed 4 bases, and the junction held 9 bases outside the gene matches. The CDR3 has 15 residues. Germline CDR1 and CDR2: SGDLS and YYNGEE. CDR3 coding DNA: TGTGCCAGCAGCGCCAGACAGACAGGGCCCTATGGCTACACCTTC. This gives the protein CASSARQTGPYGYTF.

This chain links TRBV9 with TRBJ1-2; D gene ambiguous. Germline loops: CDR1 SGDLS, CDR2 YYNGEE. Trimming stripped 0 bases from V and 2 bases from J, with 14 bases between. CDR3 length: 16 amino acids. CDR3 DNA sequence: TGTGCCAGCAGCGTAGAACCCTCGCCGAGAAACTATGGCTACACCTTC. This sequence encodes CASSVEPSPRNYGYTF.

J is TRBJ2-5 and V is TRBV29-1; D perhaps matches TRBD1 (6 bases). Trimming cost V 6 bases and J 1 base, with 12 bases left between them. Germline V CDR1 and CDR2: SQVTM, ANQGSEA. This CDR3 contains 13 residues. The CDR3: CSVARGSQETQYF. In DNA, the CDR3 is TGCAGCGTCGCAAGGGGGAGCCAAGAGACCCAGTACTTC.

V gene TRBV27 combines with J gene TRBJ1-5; 11 bases agree with TRBD1. From germline, CDR1 is MNHEY and CDR2 SMNVEV (reference sequence). The length of the CDR3 is 15 residues. Losses at the gene ends were 6 bases for V and 9 bases for J; bases not matched to a gene: 10. The CDR3 bases are TGTGCCAGCAGGGGGACAGGGGGTGCTCTGGGGCCCCAGCATTTT. Amino acid sequence: CASRGTGGALGPQHF.

The rearrangement uses TRBV30 and TRBJ2-3; weak D call: TRBD1 (6 bases). CDR1 and CDR2 from the germline V gene are GTSNPN and SVGIG (reference sequence). This CDR3 has 15 residues. V lost 3 bases and J 4 bases, leaving 17 bases between the germline ends. The DNA of the CDR3 is TGTGCCTGGAGCAACCTCCGGGACATCCCAGATACGCAGTATTTT. Residues: CAWSNLRDIPDTQYF.

The chain uses TRBV7-8 and TRBJ1-6; D gene uncertain. The CDR3 extends over 12 amino acids. The V gene's germline CDR1 is SGHVS and CDR2 FQNEAQ. Trimming left V 2 bases short and J 8 bases short, with 4 bases between. CDR3 DNA: TGTGCCAGCAGCTTATGGCATTCACCCCTCCACTTT. As protein: CASSLWHSPLHF. Variable domain in full (rest from reference TRBV7-8 and TRBJ1-6): GAGVSQSPRYKVAKRGQDVALRCDPISGHVSLFWYQQALGQGPEFLTYFQNEAQLDKSGLPSDRFFAERPEGSVSTLKIQRTQQEDSAVYLCASSLWHSPLHFGNGTRLTVT.

The rearrangement links TRBV30 to TRBJ2-3; 10 bases are a match to TRBD2. CDR3 size: 15 residues. Germline assignment: CDR1 GTSNPN and CDR2 SVGIG (reference sequence). V gave up 4 bases and J gave up 3 bases; unmatched junction bases: 7. The CDR3: CAWTLLAGSTDTQYF. DNA of the CDR3: TGTGCCTGGACCTTACTAGCGGGAAGTACAGATACGCAGTATTTT.

The chain carries TRBV7-2 and TRBJ1-1; D perhaps matches TRBD1 (5 bases). Germline lookup yields CDR1 SGHTA and CDR2 FQGNSA. This CDR3 comprises 13 residues. Trimming left V 3 bases short and J 3 bases short, with 8 bases between. The DNA for the CDR3 is TGTGCCAGCAGCTTCGGCAGGGACACTGAAGCTTTCTTT. Residues: CASSFGRDTEAFF.

This clone was detected a few times. This chain links TRBV9 with TRBJ1-1, with unresolved D. Looked up from germline, CDR1 is SGDLS and CDR2 is YYNGEE. There are 12 residues in the CDR3. Trimming stripped 4 bases from V and 8 bases from J, with 12 bases between. The CDR3 sequence: CASSPRGEEAFF. CDR3 in DNA: TGTGCCAGCAGCCCCCGGGGAGAAGAAGCTTTCTTT.

V gene TRBV9 combines with J gene TRBJ1-5, with TRBD1 matching 9 bases. Trimming at V came to 0 bases and at J to 6 bases, leaving 4 bases not matched to a gene. Germline V lookup: CDR1 SGDLS, CDR2 YYNGEE. The CDR3 length is 15 residues. CDR3 protein: CASSVGGDRVQPQHF. The CDR3 bases are TGTGCCAGCAGCGTAGGGGGGGACAGGGTTCAGCCCCAGCATTTT.

This clone was seen more than once but under ten times. The chain employs TRBV7-3 and TRBJ1-2, with 10 bases aligning to TRBD1. The germline V gene has CDR1 SGHTA and CDR2 FQGTGA. The length of the CDR3 is 15 residues. V was clipped by 3 bases and J by 8 bases; unmatched bases: 9. CDR3: CASSLTGTGDGGYTF. CDR3 coding DNA: TGTGCCAGCAGCTTGACCGGGACAGGGGATGGGGGCTACACCTTC.

This rearrangement joins TRBV27 to TRBJ1-2, with D unresolved. CDR1 and CDR2 from the germline V gene are MNHEY and SMNVEV (reference sequence). V was pared by 2 bases and J by 6 bases, with 10 bases between. The CDR3 has 13 amino acids. CDR3 amino acids: CASSLTGNNGYTF. In nucleotides, the CDR3 is TGTGCCAGCAGTTTAACGGGGAACAATGGCTACACCTTC.